This TCR beta chain emerged from a study of blood T cell repertoires in COVID-19 (dated by TCRdb to about 2020). Some background on the complete study: Samples from collaborators originated in the United States, Italy and Spain and spanned both the acute and convalescent phases of COVID-19. The material from the prospective study consisted of cDNA or gDNA derived from T cells, B-cell-depleted T cells, or PBMCs. Deeply sampled blood TCRbeta repertoires from subjects exposed to, actively infected with, or recovered from COVID-19 were included in the dataset. The repertoires were made available in a free public database intended to serve as a resource for research on the immune response to SARS-CoV-2. Samples came from the ongoing ImmuneRACE study (first 160 participants) plus 1,254 subjects from 6 global collaborators. Sample metadata almost always included a de-identified subject ID, COVID-19 status, age in years and sex. Where available, HLA class I and class II types were taken from metadata supplied by the sample provider and were not determined by assay-based typing. The study at large found these results: Clinical and demographic metadata were provided uncurated, with the amount varying by source and participant.

V sheds 0 bases and J sheds 2 bases, leaving 9 bases between their ends. From the germline V gene, CDR1 is SGHRS and CDR2 is YFSETQ. The CDR3 runs 14 amino acids, cysteine and phenylalanine included. Just the 42-base CDR3 DNA is kept, in frame starting at base 1. Each collaborating institution followed its own protocols to collect whole blood in K2EDTA tubes. Collaborator samples were shipped for TCRbeta analysis as frozen whole blood, isolated PBMCs, or DNA extracted from either sample type. TCRbeta CDR3 regions were amplified from genomic DNA using the immunoSEQ Assay, a bias-controlled multiplex PCR. The paper's data handling went like this. The number of nucleated cells in each sample was estimated from the amplification of reference gene primers within the assay. To quantify the absolute abundance of each unique TCRbeta CDR3 rearrangement, sequence reads were collapsed and filtered. For each sample, productive Simpson clonality was calculated as the square root of Simpson's diversity index over productive rearrangements. TCRdb re-hosts the immuneACCESS table, in-frame sequences only. Its copies lack some clones; in the studies checked, an unresolved V gene accounts for under half of them, and the cause for the rest is not known. V, J and clone size were drawn from that table, and D and trimming were deduced from the DNA. The sample table lists about 120,000 clones, about 89% of them with a count of one. 25% to 35% of the sample comes from the top ten.

Comments on this clone: What this receptor recognizes is not known. The input lacks base qualities; no much larger clone sits a single base away.

The chain is made from TRBV5-1 and TRBJ2-7; the D gene cannot be named for sure. Sequenced input: peripheral blood. The sequence was obtained from a woman in her 70s with acute or convalescent COVID-19. The DNA reads TGCGCCAGCAGCTTGGCCGGTCAAGCCTACGAGCAGTACTTC. Its protein is CASSLAGQAYEQYF.